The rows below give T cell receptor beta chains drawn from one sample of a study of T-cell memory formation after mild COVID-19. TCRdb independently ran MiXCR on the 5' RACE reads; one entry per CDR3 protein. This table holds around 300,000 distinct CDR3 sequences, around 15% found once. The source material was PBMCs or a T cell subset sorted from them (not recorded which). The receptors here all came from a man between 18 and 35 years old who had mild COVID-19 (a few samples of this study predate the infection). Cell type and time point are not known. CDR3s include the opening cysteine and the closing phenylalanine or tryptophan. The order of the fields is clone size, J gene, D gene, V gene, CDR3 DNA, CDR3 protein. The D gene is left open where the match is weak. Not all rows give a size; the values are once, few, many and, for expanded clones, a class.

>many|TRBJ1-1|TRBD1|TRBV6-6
TGTGCCAGCAGCGGACAGGGAAGGAACACTGAAGCTTTCTTT
CASSGQGRNTEAFF
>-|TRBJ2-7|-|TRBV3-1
TGTGCCAGCACCCTCCGGGGGGCCAGCTACGAGCAGTACTTC
CASTLRGASYEQYF
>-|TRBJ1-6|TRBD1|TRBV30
TGTGCCTGCCCAAGAGCGGGCAGGGGGTTTGATTCACCCCTCCACTTT
CACPRAGRGFDSPLHF
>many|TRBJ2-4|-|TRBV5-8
TGTGCCAGCAGCCCCGGAGGAAACATTCAGTACTTC
CASSPGGNIQYF
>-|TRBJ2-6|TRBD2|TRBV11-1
TGTGCCAGCAGCCCAACCCCGACAGCGGGGGGGTCAGCCAACGTCCTGACTTTC
CASSPTPTAGGSANVLTF
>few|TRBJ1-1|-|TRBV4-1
TGCGCCAGCAGCCAGGCCGGTTCTGAAGCTTTCTTT
CASSQAGSEAFF
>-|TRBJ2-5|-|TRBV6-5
TGTGCCAGCAGTTACGTGAGACAGTTCAACAACAAAGAGACCCAGTACTTC
CASSYVRQFNNKETQYF
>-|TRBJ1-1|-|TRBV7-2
TGTGCCAGCAGCCGAGCAACTCTAAGTGGGACTGAAGCTTTCTTT
CASSRATLSGTEAFF
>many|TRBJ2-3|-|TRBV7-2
TGTGCCAGCAGCTTAGAGTGGGGGGGCCTCAGCACAGATACGCAGTATTTT
CASSLEWGGLSTDTQYF
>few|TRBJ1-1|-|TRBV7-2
TGTGCCAGCAGCTTTCGGGGGGGCGTTTGGACTGAAGCTTTCTTT
CASSFRGGVWTEAFF
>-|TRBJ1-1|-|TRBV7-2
TGTGCCAGTGGGAGGGTCCTGTCCACTGAAGCTTTCTTT
CASGRVLSTEAFF
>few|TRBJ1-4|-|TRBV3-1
TGTGCCAGCAGTACAATGGCCGTTAGTGAAAAACTGTTTTTT
CASSTMAVSEKLFF
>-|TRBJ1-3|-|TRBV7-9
TGTGCCAGCAGCTCCGACCCCGGAGTAATGGGCGGAAACACCATATATTTT
CASSSDPGVMGGNTIYF
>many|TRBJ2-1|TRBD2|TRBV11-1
TGTGCCAGCAGCTCACCAAGGCCCGGGACAGATCTAGCGGGGACTTACAATGAGCAGTTCTTC
CASSSPRPGTDLAGTYNEQFF
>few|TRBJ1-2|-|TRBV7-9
TGTGCCAGCAGCCCGACTGGACCTCTCTATGGCTACACCTTC
CASSPTGPLYGYTF
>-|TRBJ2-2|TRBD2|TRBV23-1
TGCGCCAGCAGTCAAAGCGGGGGGGGCCCCCCCGGGGAGCTGTTTTTT
CASSQSGGGPPGELFF
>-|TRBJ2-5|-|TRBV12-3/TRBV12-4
TGTGCCAGCAGTTTGGTGGGGCGACAATACCGACAAGAGACCCAGTACTTC
CASSLVGRQYRQETQYF
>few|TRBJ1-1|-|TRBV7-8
TGTGCCAGTCACGACAGACAAACCTTTGAAGCTTTCTTT
CASHDRQTFEAFF
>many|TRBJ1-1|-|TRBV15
TGTGCCACCAGCGGCGGACCGTCCCCCACTGAAGCTTTCTTT
CATSGGPSPTEAFF
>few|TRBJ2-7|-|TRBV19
TGTGCCAGTAGTGTACGAGGTCACGAGCAGTACTTC
CASSVRGHEQYF